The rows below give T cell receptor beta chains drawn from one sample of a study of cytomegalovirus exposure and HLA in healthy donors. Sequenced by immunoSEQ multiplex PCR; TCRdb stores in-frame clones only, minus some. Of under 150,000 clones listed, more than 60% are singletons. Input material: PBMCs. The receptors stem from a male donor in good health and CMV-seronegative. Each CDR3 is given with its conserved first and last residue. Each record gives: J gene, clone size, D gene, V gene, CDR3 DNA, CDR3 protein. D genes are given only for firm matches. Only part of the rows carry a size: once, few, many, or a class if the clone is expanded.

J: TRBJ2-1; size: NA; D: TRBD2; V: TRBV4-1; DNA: TGCGCCAGCAGGCTAGCGGGGGGCCCCTCCTACAATGAGCAGTTCTTC; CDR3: CASRLAGGPSYNEQFF
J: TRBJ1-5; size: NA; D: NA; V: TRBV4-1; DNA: TGCGCCAGCAGCCTAGCGGACAATTTAGGGAGCAATCAGCCCCAGCATTTT; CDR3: CASSLADNLGSNQPQHF
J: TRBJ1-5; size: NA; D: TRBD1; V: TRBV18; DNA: TGTGCCAGCTCTCAAGGACAGGGCCATCAGCCCCAGCATTTT; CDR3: CASSQGQGHQPQHF
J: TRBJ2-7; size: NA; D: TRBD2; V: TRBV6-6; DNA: TGTGCCATCGGACTAGCGGGCTTCTCCTACGAGCAGTACTTC; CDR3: CAIGLAGFSYEQYF
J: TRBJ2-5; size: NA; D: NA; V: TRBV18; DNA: TGTGCCAGCTCACTCCGATACGACAGCCAAGAGACCCAGTACTTC; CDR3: CASSLRYDSQETQYF
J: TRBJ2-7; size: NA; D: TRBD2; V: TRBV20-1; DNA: TGCAGTGCTGGACTAGCGGATAAGCAGTACTTC; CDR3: CSAGLADKQYF
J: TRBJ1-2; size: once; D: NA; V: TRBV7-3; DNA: TGTGCCAGCAGCTTAAAAGGGGGTCCTGGCTACACCTTC; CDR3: CASSLKGGPGYTF
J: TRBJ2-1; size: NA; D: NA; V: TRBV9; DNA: TGTGCCAGCAGCCTGCAGGGAGGGCAGTTCTTC; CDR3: CASSLQGGQFF
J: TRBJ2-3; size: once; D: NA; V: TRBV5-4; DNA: TGTGCCAGCAGCTTGGTGGCTAGGGGAGATACGCAGTATTTT; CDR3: CASSLVARGDTQYF
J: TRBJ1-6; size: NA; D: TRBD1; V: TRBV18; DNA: TGTGCCAGCTCACCCCTCAGTCAGGGGGCCGATTCACCCCTCCACTTT; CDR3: CASSPLSQGADSPLHF
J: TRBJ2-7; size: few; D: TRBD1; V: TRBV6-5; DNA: TGTGCCAGCAGTCACGCCGGGACAGGGGCCTACGAGCAGTACTTC; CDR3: CASSHAGTGAYEQYF